These 9 T cell receptor beta chains were all obtained from the same sample, sequenced in a study of cytomegalovirus exposure and HLA in healthy donors. Both 60 Vbeta primers and 13 Jbeta primers went into the PCR. Profiling relied on immunoSEQ multiplex PCR, and the TCRdb table lists in-frame clones only, not all of them. The sample consists of 150,000 to 200,000 clones, roughly four fifths of them appearing once. The sequenced sample was PBMCs. Source of these receptors: a man aged 50 to 60 in good health and CMV-seropositive.

The CDR3 DNA is TGCGCCAGCAGCTTACAGGGGAACTATGGCTACACCTTC. It specifies CASSLQGNYGYTF. V usage is TRBV4-3 and J usage is TRBJ1-2, with 7 bases aligning to TRBD1. In germline, CDR1 is LGHNA, CDR2 YSLEER. CDR3 length: 13 amino acids. Trimming took 5 bases from V and 2 from J; bases not matched to a gene: 2.

CDR3 region: CASGSTAGGPYNEQFF. The CDR3 DNA reads as TGTGCTAGTGGTTCCACAGCGGGGGGGCCTTACAATGAGCAGTTCTTC. The chain combines TRBV12-5 with TRBJ2-1; 10 bases map to TRBD2. The CDR3 sequence is 16 residues long. CDR1 is LGHNT and CDR2 is FRNRAP in the germline V gene. The junction had 7 bases not matched to a gene; V was cut back by 4 bases and J by 4 bases.

V usage is TRBV9 and J usage is TRBJ1-3, with D possibly matching TRBD1 (5 bases). Germline CDR1 and CDR2: SGDLS and YYNGEE. The CDR3 spans 14 residues. The V end lost 0 bases, the J end lost 4 bases, and 8 bases lay between the germline ends. The DNA of the CDR3 is TGTGCCAGCAGCGTAGCAGGGTCCGGAAACACCATATATTTT. As protein: CASSVAGSGNTIYF. Full variable domain (rest looked up from reference TRBV9 and TRBJ1-3): DSGVTQTPKHLITATGQRVTLRCSPRSGDLSVYWYQQSLDQGLQFLIQYYNGEERAKGNILERFSAQQFPDLHSELNLSSLELGDSALYFCASSVAGSGNTIYFGEGSWLTVV.

The chain carries TRBV4-3 and TRBJ1-3; no clear D. V gave up 0 bases and J gave up 1 base, with 13 bases separating them. Germline CDR1 LGHNA, CDR2 YSLEER. This CDR3 has 17 amino acids. DNA of the CDR3: TGCGCCAGCAGCCAAGAAGCGGCAAGGTCTTCTGGAAACACCATATATTTT. Translating it yields CASSQEAARSSGNTIYF.

This clone was seen only a few times. The V gene is TRBV7-3, the J gene TRBJ2-3, with 7 bases aligning to TRBD2. The CDR3 is 14 residues long. V was pared by 0 bases and J by 3 bases, with 0 bases of the junction left unmatched. Germline CDR1 SGHTA, CDR2 FQGTGA. CDR3 DNA sequence: TGTGCCAGCAGCTTAACTAGCGGGACAGATACGCAGTATTTT. The encoded protein is CASSLTSGTDTQYF.

The chain couples TRBV6-5 to TRBJ2-7; possible D gene TRBD2, 5 bases. Germline assignment: CDR1 MNHEY and CDR2 SVGAGI. V lost 6 bases to trimming and J lost 7 bases, with 13 bases between them. CDR3 length: 12 residues. CDR3: CASRTDPGEQYF. DNA for the CDR3: TGTGCCAGCAGGACCGATCCGGGGGAGCAGTACTTC.

The rearrangement joins TRBV2 to TRBJ2-7, with unresolved D. Germline CDR1 SNHLY, CDR2 FYNNEI. Trimming left V 3 bases short and J 7 bases short, with 10 bases between. CDR3 length: 12 amino acids. The CDR3 is CASSENSREQYF. The CDR3 DNA reads as TGTGCCAGCAGTGAGAATTCGAGAGAGCAGTACTTC.

This chain links TRBV18 with TRBJ2-5; 13 bases match TRBD2. This CDR3 is built from 16 residues. Germline values: CDR1 KGHSH, CDR2 LQKENI. The V gene end was trimmed by 4 bases and the J gene end by 2 bases; junction bases not matched to a gene: 4. CDR3 DNA sequence: TGTGCCAGCTCACTGACTAGCGGGAGGCCACAAGAGACCCAGTACTTC. This codes for CASSLTSGRPQETQYF. The full variable domain, its missing parts supplied by reference TRBV18 and TRBJ2-5, is NAGVMQNPRHLVRRRGQEARLRCSPMKGHSHVYWYRQLPEEGLKFMVYLQKENIIDESGMPKERFSAEFPKEGPSILRIQQVVRGDSAAYFCASSLTSGRPQETQYFGPGTRLLVL.

The CDR3 loop reads CASRTTRESVAGIYNEQFF. DNA of the CDR3: TGTGCCAGTAGGACTACCCGAGAGTCGGTAGCGGGGATCTACAATGAGCAGTTCTTC. The J gene is TRBJ2-1, the V gene TRBV19; 8 bases are a match to TRBD2. The CDR3 consists of 19 residues. The J segment lost 3 bases and the V segment lost 6 bases, leaving 19 bases of the junction unmatched. CDR1 LNHDA and CDR2 SQIVND come from the germline V gene (reference sequence).